Listed below are T cell receptor beta chains from one sample, sequenced in a study of shared clonotypes between healthy human individuals. Sequenced by immunoSEQ multiplex PCR; TCRdb stores in-frame clones only, minus some. The sample includes roughly 1 million clones, about three quarters of them seen just once. The sequenced sample consisted of memory CD4+ T cells sorted from blood. These receptors were collected from a man between 18 and 35 years old in good health. Both conserved end residues are part of each CDR3. A D gene is named only where the DNA matches it firmly. Only part of the rows carry a size: once, few, many, or a class if the clone is expanded.

D: .
size: .
V: TRBV11-2
J: TRBJ2-7
DNA: TGTGCCAGCAGCCGGTCAGACTCCTACGAGCAGTACTTC
CDR3: CASSRSDSYEQYF

D: .
size: .
V: TRBV19
J: TRBJ1-5
DNA: TGTGCCAGTAGTATACGGGGGAATAGCAATCAGCCCCAGCATTTT
CDR3: CASSIRGNSNQPQHF

D: TRBD1
size: .
V: TRBV5-1
J: TRBJ2-5
DNA: TGCGCCAGCAGCGCCATAGGGGGCCAGGGACCCCAAGAGACCCAGTACTTC
CDR3: CASSAIGGQGPQETQYF

D: TRBD1
size: few
V: TRBV19
J: TRBJ1-6
DNA: TGTGCCAGTAGTTACTCAACAGGGGGAAATTCACCCCTCCACTTT
CDR3: CASSYSTGGNSPLHF

D: .
size: .
V: TRBV7-9
J: TRBJ2-3
DNA: TGTGCCAGCAGCTCCAACTGGGATACGCAGTATTTT
CDR3: CASSSNWDTQYF

D: TRBD1
size: .
V: TRBV2
J: TRBJ2-5
DNA: TGTGCCAGCAGTGTGCGGGACAGGCCGAAAGAGACCCAGTACTTC
CDR3: CASSVRDRPKETQYF

D: .
size: .
V: TRBV5-1
J: TRBJ1-2
DNA: TGCGCCAGCAGCCCTGACAACTATGGCTACACCTTC
CDR3: CASSPDNYGYTF

D: .
size: many
V: TRBV7-2
J: TRBJ1-2
DNA: TGTGCCAGCAGCGTCCAAGACGGTAACTATGGCTACACCTTC
CDR3: CASSVQDGNYGYTF

D: TRBD1
size: .
V: TRBV9
J: TRBJ1-4
DNA: TGTGCCAGCAGTAGGGACAGGGGTATTGAAAAACTGTTTTTT
CDR3: CASSRDRGIEKLFF

D: TRBD2
size: .
V: TRBV5-1
J: TRBJ2-7
DNA: TGCGCCAGCAGCTCGGGACTAGCGGGGACCTACGAGCAGTACTTC
CDR3: CASSSGLAGTYEQYF

D: TRBD1
size: .
V: TRBV29-1
J: TRBJ1-4
DNA: TGCAGCGTCTCCAAAGGACAGGGTGAGGGAAAACTGTTTTTT
CDR3: CSVSKGQGEGKLFF

D: TRBD2
size: once
V: TRBV27
J: TRBJ2-2
DNA: TGTGCCAGCAGTTTTACTAGCGGGGGAACCGGGGAGCTGTTTTTT
CDR3: CASSFTSGGTGELFF

D: TRBD1
size: many
V: TRBV5-5
J: TRBJ2-7
DNA: TGTGCCAGCAGCTTACAGGACAGGGGGCGGTACGAGCAGTACTTC
CDR3: CASSLQDRGRYEQYF

D: .
size: .
V: TRBV5-1
J: TRBJ2-2
DNA: TGCGCCAGCAGCTTGGAAGGGGCAACCGGGGAGCTGTTTTTT
CDR3: CASSLEGATGELFF

D: .
size: .
V: TRBV29-1
J: TRBJ1-5
DNA: TGCAGCGTTGCCTCCGGCAATCAGCCCCAGCATTTT
CDR3: CSVASGNQPQHF

D: .
size: .
V: TRBV7-3
J: TRBJ2-2
DNA: TGTGCCAGCAGCTTAGGGGGATCTTCCACCGGGGAGCTGTTTTTT
CDR3: CASSLGGSSTGELFF

D: TRBD2
size: .
V: TRBV6-1
J: TRBJ2-2
DNA: TGTGCCAGCAGCCCCGGGAGGACCGGGGAGCTGTTTTTT
CDR3: CASSPGRTGELFF

D: .
size: few
V: TRBV7-2
J: TRBJ2-1
DNA: TGTGCCAGCAGCTTAGGGAAAGGAGGGGGTACCAATGAGCAGTTCTTC
CDR3: CASSLGKGGGTNEQFF

D: .
size: .
V: TRBV6-1
J: TRBJ1-6
DNA: TGTGCCAGCAGTGAAGCGCTTAATTCACCCCTCCACTTT
CDR3: CASSEALNSPLHF

D: .
size: few
V: TRBV13
J: TRBJ1-3
DNA: TGTGCCAGCAGCTGGACACAAGGCTCTGGAAACACCATATATTTT
CDR3: CASSWTQGSGNTIYF

D: TRBD1
size: .
V: TRBV5-8
J: TRBJ1-1
DNA: TGTGCCAGCAGCTTCGGGACAGGGAAAGTGATGAACACTGAAGCTTTCTTT
CDR3: CASSFGTGKVMNTEAFF

D: .
size: .
V: TRBV7-8
J: TRBJ1-2
DNA: TGTGCCAGCAGCTTGAGTCGTTTGGATGGCTACACCTTC
CDR3: CASSLSRLDGYTF

D: .
size: .
V: TRBV7-3
J: TRBJ2-1
DNA: TGTGCCAGCAGCGCACAGGGTTTGCACAATGAGCAGTTCTTC
CDR3: CASSAQGLHNEQFF

D: .
size: .
V: TRBV6-6
J: TRBJ2-7
DNA: TGTGCCAGCAGTTCACGGACAGACCGCTCCTACGAGCAGTACTTC
CDR3: CASSSRTDRSYEQYF

D: .
size: .
V: TRBV7-2
J: TRBJ2-7
DNA: TGTGCCAGCAGCTTCGACAGAGCCTTTCCCGAGCAGTACTTC
CDR3: CASSFDRAFPEQYF

D: .
size: .
V: TRBV5-6
J: TRBJ1-5
DNA: TGTGCCAGCAGCGAACAGACAGGATATAGCAATCAGCCCCAGCATTTT
CDR3: CASSEQTGYSNQPQHF

D: .
size: .
V: TRBV25-1
J: TRBJ2-7
DNA: TGTGCCAGCAGTGATGGATATTACGAGCAGTACTTC
CDR3: CASSDGYYEQYF

D: .
size: .
V: TRBV7-6
J: TRBJ2-3
DNA: TGTGCCAGCAGCAAAGCGGTGATAGATACGCAGTATTTT
CDR3: CASSKAVIDTQYF

D: TRBD2
size: few
V: TRBV5-1
J: TRBJ2-7
DNA: TGCGCCAGCAGGACTAGCGGGGGGCAGACCTACGAGCAGTACTTC
CDR3: CASRTSGGQTYEQYF

D: TRBD1
size: .
V: TRBV2
J: TRBJ2-7
DNA: TGTGCCTCCAGCGGACAGGGGGCCCACGAGCAGTACTTC
CDR3: CASSGQGAHEQYF

D: .
size: .
V: TRBV5-6
J: TRBJ1-2
DNA: TGTGCCAGCAGCTTGTCACAGGGTAGTACCTTC
CDR3: CASSLSQGSTF

D: TRBD1
size: few
V: TRBV7-9
J: TRBJ1-2
DNA: TGTGCCAGCAGCTTATCCGGGACAGGAACCTATGGCTACACCTTC
CDR3: CASSLSGTGTYGYTF

D: TRBD2
size: .
V: TRBV7-9
J: TRBJ2-7
DNA: TGTGCCAGCAGCTCGGGACTAGCGGGAGGCGAGCAGTACTTC
CDR3: CASSSGLAGGEQYF

D: .
size: once
V: TRBV18
J: TRBJ1-5
DNA: TGTGCCAGCTCCCTCCAAGGAGCCAATCAGCCCCAGCATTTT
CDR3: CASSLQGANQPQHF

D: .
size: .
V: TRBV11-2
J: TRBJ2-5
DNA: TGTGCCAGCAGCCCAGGACAGAGAAAAGAGACCCAGTACTTC
CDR3: CASSPGQRKETQYF

D: .
size: .
V: TRBV29-1
J: TRBJ2-3
DNA: TGCAGCGTTGAGGGGCCCACAGATACGCAGTATTTT
CDR3: CSVEGPTDTQYF

D: TRBD2
size: once
V: TRBV7-2
J: TRBJ2-1
DNA: TGTGCCAGCAGCTTAGGGACTAGCTTCGGCGAGCAGTTCTTC
CDR3: CASSLGTSFGEQFF

D: .
size: .
V: TRBV6-6
J: TRBJ1-1
DNA: TGTGCCAGCAGTTACTCGACGCGGGGGCACACTGAAGCTTTCTTT
CDR3: CASSYSTRGHTEAFF

D: .
size: .
V: TRBV29-1
J: TRBJ2-7
DNA: TGCAGCGTAGAGGACTTGACCTACGAGCAGTACTTC
CDR3: CSVEDLTYEQYF

D: .
size: .
V: TRBV4-3
J: TRBJ2-5
DNA: TGCGCCAGCAGCCAAGAGTCGTGGGGAGAGACCCAGTACTTC
CDR3: CASSQESWGETQYF

D: TRBD2
size: .
V: TRBV7-9
J: TRBJ2-1
DNA: TGTGCCAGCAGCTTAGTGGTAGCGGGTGGTTACAATGAGCAGTTCTTC
CDR3: CASSLVVAGGYNEQFF

D: .
size: .
V: TRBV6-1
J: TRBJ2-1
DNA: TGTGCCAGCAGTGAATCGAATGAGCAGTTCTTC
CDR3: CASSESNEQFF

D: TRBD2
size: .
V: TRBV2
J: TRBJ2-4
DNA: TGTGCCAGCAGTGAAGTAGCGGGAGTGGGACGGAACATTCAGTACTTC
CDR3: CASSEVAGVGRNIQYF

D: TRBD1
size: .
V: TRBV18
J: TRBJ1-5
DNA: TGTGCCCAGGGGGCGAGAGTCGCCCAGCCCCAGCATTTT
CDR3: CAQGARVAQPQHF

D: .
size: .
V: TRBV7-2
J: TRBJ1-2
DNA: TGTGCCAGCAGCTTAGTTGGTACCAGGGGTTCAGCTAACTATGGCTACACCTTC
CDR3: CASSLVGTRGSANYGYTF

D: .
size: once
V: TRBV6-1
J: TRBJ1-5
DNA: TGTGCCAGCAGTGAACGGGCATATAGCAATCAGCCCCAGCATTTT
CDR3: CASSERAYSNQPQHF

D: .
size: many
V: TRBV30
J: TRBJ1-6
DNA: TGTGCCTGGGGCATCGTAGGGTTCTATAATTCACCCCTCCACTTT
CDR3: CAWGIVGFYNSPLHF

D: TRBD1
size: once
V: TRBV7-2
J: TRBJ2-7
DNA: TGTGCCAGCAGCTTAGATCAGCAGGGACAGGGAAGATCCTACGAGCAGTACTTC
CDR3: CASSLDQQGQGRSYEQYF

D: TRBD2
size: many
V: TRBV5-1
J: TRBJ2-1
DNA: TGCGCCAGCAGCTTGGCGGTTAGCGGGAGGATCGATGAGCAGTTCTTC
CDR3: CASSLAVSGRIDEQFF

D: TRBD1
size: .
V: TRBV6-1
J: TRBJ1-5
DNA: TGTGCCAGCAGTACCGGGACAGGGGTGAGTCAGCCCCAGCATTTT
CDR3: CASSTGTGVSQPQHF

D: .
size: .
V: TRBV2
J: TRBJ1-4
DNA: TGTGCCAGCAGTGAAGTGTTGAATGAAAAACTGTTTTTT
CDR3: CASSEVLNEKLFF

D: .
size: few
V: TRBV6-6
J: TRBJ2-7
DNA: TGTGCCAGCAATCAGGTCCCCTACGAGCAGTACTTC
CDR3: CASNQVPYEQYF